Below are 27 T cell receptor beta chains sequenced from a single sample in a study of technical replicates of blood from several donors. Generated by immunoSEQ multiplex PCR, the TCRdb table keeps only in-frame clones and is missing some. This table holds fewer than 60,000 clones, 80% to 95% found once. Sequencing used PBMCs. The receptors here all came from a human donor in good health. Some clones in this sample may be carry-over from other donors' samples.

V and J are TRBV5-4 and TRBJ2-1; possibly TRBD2 for D (5 bases). V was trimmed by 4 bases and J by 1 base, leaving 15 bases between them. Germline lookup yields CDR1 SGHNT and CDR2 YYREEE (reference sequence). This CDR3 contains 16 residues. Here the CDR3 reads CASSANTRPSYNEQFF. Here the CDR3 DNA reads TGTGCCAGCAGCGCGAATACTAGACCATCCTACAATGAGCAGTTCTTC.

The V call is TRBV5-1, the J call TRBJ2-2; 8 bases map to TRBD1. The J segment lost 4 bases and the V segment lost 3 bases, leaving 11 bases of the junction unmatched. The CDR3 covers 17 residues. In germline, CDR1 is SGHRS, CDR2 YFSETQ. DNA for the CDR3: TGCGCCAGCAGCTCGACCGGACAGGGTGGCGCCACCGGGGAGCTGTTTTTT. It is translated as CASSSTGQGGATGELFF.

This clone is medium-sized in the sample. V and J are TRBV4-1 and TRBJ1-5, with D hard to call. The V end lost 1 base, the J end lost 3 bases, and 16 bases lay between the germline ends. Germline loops: CDR1 MGHRA, CDR2 YSYEKL. The CDR3 runs to 17 residues. Here the CDR3 DNA reads TGCGCCAGCAGCCAAGGGGTTCGGATCGGGGACAATCAGCCCCAGCATTTT. This sequence encodes CASSQGVRIGDNQPQHF.

This chain uses TRBV5-1 with TRBJ1-3, with D perhaps matching TRBD1 (6 bases). V dropped 4 bases and J dropped 5 bases, with 16 bases sitting between them. There are 15 residues in the CDR3. In germline, CDR1 is SGHRS, CDR2 YFSETQ. Written as DNA, the CDR3 is TGCGCCAGCAGCCCCGGGGACACCGCAAGAAACACCATATATTTT. As protein: CASSPGDTARNTIYF.

The chain couples TRBV9 to TRBJ2-3; possible D gene TRBD2, 6 bases. The CDR3 is 18 amino acids. The V end was cut by 2 bases, the J end by 1 base, with 20 bases between. Germline lookup yields CDR1 SGDLS and CDR2 YYNGEE. This CDR3 reads CASSVTLGGELGTDTQYF. CDR3 nucleotide sequence: TGTGCCAGCAGCGTCACCCTGGGCGGGGAGTTGGGCACAGATACGCAGTATTTT.

This clone was picked up one time. The V call is TRBV10-3, the J call TRBJ1-1, with a tentative D call TRBD1 (6 bases). Deletions cut 2 bases from V and 11 bases from J, with 15 bases between. The CDR3 contains 13 residues. Per the germline V gene, CDR1 is ENHRY and CDR2 is SYGVKD. The CDR3 reads CAISEGQGLAAFF. Here the CDR3 DNA reads TGTGCCATCAGTGAGGGGCAGGGGTTGGCCGCTTTCTTT.

As concerns this clone: Additional DNA sequences in this sample encode the identical CDR3. The chain has TRBV7-2 and TRBJ1-6, with a possible D match to TRBD1 (5 bases). Germline lookup yields CDR1 SGHTA and CDR2 FQGNSA. The V gene lost 0 bases and the J gene lost 6 bases, with 9 bases spanning the gap. This CDR3 is built from 15 residues. CDR3 protein: CASSLALQGNSPLHF. The CDR3 DNA follows: TGTGCCAGCAGCTTAGCACTGCAGGGTAATTCACCCCTCCACTTT.

This chain joins TRBV4-3 and TRBJ2-1; 12 bases fit TRBD1. Trimming cost V 2 bases and J 9 bases; bases outside gene matches: 8. This CDR3 has 16 amino acids. Germline loops: CDR1 LGHNA, CDR2 YSLEER. The CDR3 nucleotides are TGCGCCAGCAGCCAAATTACGGGACAGGGGGCGGTTGAGCAGTTCTTC. This gives the protein CASSQITGQGAVEQFF.

The V call is TRBV9, the J call TRBJ2-3, with D possibly matching TRBD1 (5 bases). CDR1 and CDR2 from the germline V gene are SGDLS and YYNGEE. CDR3 size: 15 residues. V lost 4 bases, J lost 0 bases, and 12 bases lay in between. The CDR3 DNA reads as TGTGCCAGCAGCACACAGACAGCCAGCACAGATACGCAGTATTTT. As protein: CASSTQTASTDTQYF.

V and J are TRBV5-1 and TRBJ2-3; a weak D match, TRBD2 (5 bases). V lost 1 base and J 0 bases, leaving 9 bases between the germline ends. The CDR3 loop spans 15 amino acids. Germline V gives CDR1 SGHRS, CDR2 YFSETQ. The CDR3 bases are TGCGCCAGCAGCTTGTCCGGGGTTAGCACAGATACGCAGTATTTT. Residues: CASSLSGVSTDTQYF. Supplemented by reference TRBV5-1 and TRBJ2-3, the full variable domain reads KAGVTQTPRYLIKTRGQQVTLSCSPISGHRSVSWYQQTPGQGLQFLFEYFSETQRNKGNFPGRFSGRQFSNSRSEMNVSTLELGDSALYLCASSLSGVSTDTQYFGPGTRLTVL.

The V call is TRBV10-3, the J call TRBJ2-2; 14 positions match TRBD2. The CDR3 extends over 16 amino acids. The junction had 5 bases not matched to a gene; V was cut back by 5 bases and J by 6 bases. Per the germline V gene, CDR1 is ENHRY and CDR2 is SYGVKD. The CDR3 reads CAISTGTSGGSGELFF. Written as DNA, the CDR3 is TGTGCCATCAGTACCGGGACTAGCGGGGGATCCGGGGAGCTGTTTTTT.

The chain has TRBV4-3 and TRBJ1-1; 7 nucleotides align to TRBD1. The CDR3 loop spans 15 amino acids. The junction had 11 bases not matched to a gene; V was cut back by 4 bases and J by 6 bases. Germline-derived CDR1 and CDR2 are LGHNA and YSLEER. The CDR3: CASSLRGIAGAEAFF. In DNA, the CDR3 is TGCGCCAGCAGCCTCAGGGGGATCGCGGGCGCTGAAGCTTTCTTT.

The V gene is TRBV7-7, the J gene TRBJ2-2; perhaps TRBD2 as D (5 bases). Germline V gives CDR1 SSHAT, CDR2 FNYEAQ (reference sequence). Trimming removed 5 bases at V and 7 bases at J, with 14 bases between. This CDR3 spans 14 amino acids. The CDR3 region has the DNA TGTGCCAGCAGCCGGGATGGTTGGGGCGGGGAGCTGTTTTTT. This codes for CASSRDGWGGELFF.

J is TRBJ2-7 and V is TRBV5-1; 7 nucleotides match TRBD2. The CDR3 consists of 12 residues. The junction had 0 bases not matched to a gene; V was cut back by 0 bases and J by 6 bases. The germline CDR1 and CDR2 sequences are SGHRS and YFSETQ. This CDR3 reads CASSLGGGEQYF. The CDR3 bases are TGCGCCAGCAGCTTGGGGGGGGGCGAGCAGTACTTC. Full variable domain (missing parts from reference TRBV5-1 and TRBJ2-7): KAGVTQTPRYLIKTRGQQVTLSCSPISGHRSVSWYQQTPGQGLQFLFEYFSETQRNKGNFPGRFSGRQFSNSRSEMNVSTLELGDSALYLCASSLGGGEQYFGPGTRLTVT.

The chain couples TRBV18 to TRBJ1-2; 8 bases are shared with TRBD1. Germline V lookup: CDR1 KGHSH, CDR2 LQKENI. Losses at the gene ends were 4 bases for V and 8 bases for J; bases not matched to a gene: 6. The CDR3 is 13 amino acids. The DNA for the CDR3 is TGTGCCAGCTCACTGGGACAGGAAGACGGCTACACCTTC. Its protein is CASSLGQEDGYTF. The whole variable domain, filled in from reference TRBV18 and TRBJ1-2, reads NAGVMQNPRHLVRRRGQEARLRCSPMKGHSHVYWYRQLPEEGLKFMVYLQKENIIDESGMPKERFSAEFPKEGPSILRIQQVVRGDSAAYFCASSLGQEDGYTFGSGTRLTVV.

The chain is built from TRBV10-3 and TRBJ1-1; TRBD1 might be the D (5 bases). Trimming left V 8 bases short and J 0 bases short, with 10 bases between. CDR3 size: 13 residues. Germline assignment: CDR1 ENHRY and CDR2 SYGVKD. CDR3 DNA sequence: TGTGCCATCTCCAGGGATTTGAACACTGAAGCTTTCTTT. This sequence encodes CAISRDLNTEAFF.

With respect to this clone: At the DNA level, this CDR3 is encoded by other sequences in the same sample as well. The chain has TRBV5-1 and TRBJ1-1, with D perhaps TRBD1 (5 bases). CDR1 and CDR2 from the germline V gene are SGHRS and YFSETQ. The length of the CDR3 is 14 residues. V was clipped by 4 bases and J by 3 bases, with 13 bases between them. The CDR3 DNA reads TGCGCCAGCAGCGCCGCCGGGGGTTACACTGAAGCTTTCTTT. This encodes CASSAAGGYTEAFF. The variable domain in full, with the rest retrieved from reference TRBV5-1 and TRBJ1-1, is KAGVTQTPRYLIKTRGQQVTLSCSPISGHRSVSWYQQTPGQGLQFLFEYFSETQRNKGNFPGRFSGRQFSNSRSEMNVSTLELGDSALYLCASSAAGGYTEAFFGQGTRLTVV.

This clone was picked up a small number of times. The rearrangement joins TRBV2 to TRBJ2-7, with TRBD1 identical over 9 bases. V trimming: 4 bases; J trimming: 2 bases; junction bases outside the gene matches: 3. Looked up from germline, CDR1 is SNHLY and CDR2 is FYNNEI. There are 14 residues in the CDR3. DNA for the CDR3: TGTGCCAGCAGTGTAGACAGGGGGGCCTACGAGCAGTACTTC. The encoded protein is CASSVDRGAYEQYF.

V is TRBV5-6 and J is TRBJ2-3, with D possibly matching TRBD1 (5 bases). CDR3 length equals 15 residues. The ends were cut back, 0 bases at V and 6 bases at J, with 14 bases in the middle. The germline gives CDR1 SGHDT, CDR2 YYEEEE. CDR3: CASSLDPGNPDTQYF. CDR3 bases: TGTGCCAGCAGCTTGGACCCAGGGAACCCTGATACGCAGTATTTT.

The V call is TRBV5-6, the J call TRBJ1-1, with TRBD1 as a possible D gene (5 bases). The V gene lost 1 base and the J gene lost 3 bases, with 7 bases spanning the gap. Germline V gene sequence: CDR1 SGHDT, CDR2 YYEEEE. The CDR3 consists of 13 residues. The CDR3: CASSLRQYTEAFF. Written as DNA, the CDR3 is TGTGCCAGCAGCTTGCGACAGTACACTGAAGCTTTCTTT.

The chain joins TRBV6-4 to TRBJ2-5; 11 nucleotides agree with TRBD2. The germline gives CDR1 MRHNA, CDR2 SNTAGT. J lost 9 bases, V lost 6 bases, and 6 bases had no gene match. The CDR3 runs to 13 residues. This CDR3 is CASRASGGPSQYF. The CDR3 nucleotides read TGTGCCAGCAGGGCTAGCGGGGGGCCGTCCCAGTACTTC.

The V and J genes are TRBV4-3 and TRBJ1-6; 7 bases line up with TRBD1. Germline V lookup: CDR1 LGHNA, CDR2 YSLEER. The V segment lost 0 bases and the J segment 9 bases; nucleotides outside the gene matches: 5. CDR3 length: 15 residues. CDR3 nucleotides: TGCGCCAGCAGCCAAGATAGTGACAGGGCTTCACCCCTCCACTTT. Translation: CASSQDSDRASPLHF.

The chain employs TRBV30 and TRBJ2-3; 8 positions agree with TRBD1. The length of the CDR3 is 13 residues. Trimming cost V 3 bases and J 7 bases; bases outside gene matches: 6. Germline CDR1 GTSNPN, CDR2 SVGIG (reference sequence). The CDR3 nucleotides read TGTGCCTGGAGCCCTGGGACAGGACATACGCAGTATTTT. It encodes CAWSPGTGHTQYF.

This chain connects TRBV11-2 to TRBJ2-7, with 9 nucleotides matching TRBD2. Germline V lookup: CDR1 SGHAT, CDR2 FQNNGV. The ends lost 2 bases at V and 6 bases at J; junction bases unmatched: 11. This CDR3 contains 16 residues. The CDR3: CASSLMLVAGEVEQYF. The CDR3, as DNA: TGTGCCAGCAGCTTAATGTTAGTAGCGGGGGAGGTCGAGCAGTACTTC.

The chain employs TRBV7-7 and TRBJ2-1; D is possibly TRBD1 (6 bases). V was shortened by 4 bases and J by 4 bases, with 8 bases between the two germline ends. The CDR3 is 13 amino acids. Germline lookup yields CDR1 SSHAT and CDR2 FNYEAQ (reference sequence). DNA of the CDR3: TGTGCCAGCAGCTCTGACAGGTACAATGAGCAGTTCTTC. This codes for CASSSDRYNEQFF.

This clone was observed a handful of times. The chain joins TRBV4-1 to TRBJ1-1; TRBD1 agrees at 7 bases. The CDR3 is 17 amino acids. V gave up 5 bases and J gave up 5 bases; unmatched junction bases: 17. Germline loops: CDR1 MGHRA, CDR2 YSYEKL. The CDR3 here is CASSRAGGRGPGTEAFF. The CDR3 coding sequence is TGCGCCAGCAGCAGAGCAGGGGGGCGGGGACCGGGAACTGAAGCTTTCTTT.

V and J are TRBV6-8 and TRBJ2-1; weak D call: TRBD2 (6 bases). This CDR3 comprises 14 residues. Deletions cut 8 bases from V and 8 bases from J, with 19 bases between. In germline, CDR1 is MNHGY, CDR2 SAAAGT. CDR3 in amino acids: CASPHGGSYDEQFF. CDR3 sequence (DNA): TGTGCCAGCCCTCACGGGGGTAGTTACGATGAGCAGTTCTTC.